This T cell receptor beta chain appears in the sequencing data of a study of blood T cell repertoires in COVID-19. Study in general: PBMCs, B-cell-depleted T cells, or T cells were the source of the cDNA or gDNA that made up the material.

Assay used: immunoSEQ multiplex PCR; TCRdb lists only in-frame clones, some missing. The data show roughly 190,000 clones, 80% to 90% seen once. Trimming shortened V by 8 bases and J by 1 base, and 16 bases separated the two germline ends. CDR1 and CDR2 from the germline V gene are MDHEN and SYDVKM. This CDR3 region has 15 residues. This sequence was found in a man in his thirties or forties with active or convalescent COVID-19. Material for sequencing was peripheral blood. The rearrangement links TRBV28 to TRBJ2-3; TRBD1 might be the D (5 bases). In DNA form, the CDR3 reads TGTGCCAGCGGGGCGGCGGATTTACGCACAGATACGCAGTATTTT. Translating it yields CASGAADLRTDTQYF.